A selection of T cell receptor beta chains follows, all from one sample in a study of response to subunit inactivated influenza vaccine. TCRdb re-analysed the RT-PCR reads in MiXCR, keeping a single row per CDR3 protein. The profile shows over 800,000 distinct CDR3 sequences, 21% of them singletons. The specimen was PBMCs from blood, collected 4 to 6 days after vaccination. These receptors came from a man aged 50 or older who received an inactivated influenza vaccine. Both conserved end residues are part of each CDR3. A D gene is named only where the DNA matches it firmly. Size is stated for part of the rows, as once, few or many counts, or as a class when the clone is expanded.

V	D	size	J	CDR3	DNA
TRBV4-2	TRBD2	few	TRBJ2-7	CASSQDWGLPSYEQYF	TGTGCCAGCAGCCAAGATTGGGGACTACCTTCCTACGAGCAGTACTTC
TRBV7-9	-	-	TRBJ2-3	CASSLDLQDTQYF	TGTGCCAGCAGCTTAGACCTACAAGATACGCAGTATTTT
TRBV28	TRBD2	few	TRBJ2-5	CASSRGGRSSQYF	TGTGCCAGCAGCCGGGGGGGACGGTCGTCCCAGTACTTC
TRBV5-1	TRBD1	-	TRBJ2-7	CASSPRIGDRGFYEQYF	TGCGCCAGCAGCCCGCGGATTGGGGACAGGGGTTTTTACGAGCAGTACTTC
TRBV5-1	-	-	TRBJ2-1	CASSSSDVEQFF	TGCGCCAGCAGCTCTTCGGACGTCGAGCAGTTCTTC
TRBV6-2/TRBV6-3	-	-	TRBJ1-2	CASSYEGNYGYTF	TGTGCCAGCAGTTACGAGGGGAACTATGGCTACACCTTC
TRBV12-3/TRBV12-4	TRBD1	-	TRBJ1-5	CASRRDRHQPQHF	TGTGCCAGCAGACGGGACAGGCATCAGCCCCAGCATTTT
TRBV29-1	TRBD2	-	TRBJ2-2	CSVAGRRTNTGELFF	TGCAGCGTTGCCGGGAGGCGCACGAACACCGGGGAGCTGTTTTTT
TRBV5-1	-	few	TRBJ2-7	CASSSGVQYEQYF	TGCGCCAGCAGCTCAGGGGTCCAATACGAGCAGTACTTC
TRBV5-6	TRBD1	few	TRBJ1-2	CASSPRQGVYGYTF	TGTGCCAGCAGCCCCCGACAGGGGGTCTATGGCTACACCTTC
TRBV5-1	TRBD1	-	TRBJ2-7	CASSLALQGPPYEQYF	TGCGCCAGCAGCTTGGCCCTACAGGGGCCTCCCTACGAGCAGTACTTC
TRBV28	-	few	TRBJ1-5	CASSSVLQIQPQHF	TGTGCCAGCAGTTCAGTCCTACAGATTCAGCCCCAGCATTTT
TRBV7-2	TRBD1	many	TRBJ2-7	CASSLTDRGTYEQYF	TGTGCCAGCAGTCTCACGGACAGGGGAACCTACGAGCAGTACTTC
TRBV27	-	many	TRBJ2-1	CASSLEDRHNEQFF	TGTGCCAGCAGTTTGGAAGATCGACACAATGAGCAGTTCTTC
TRBV20-1	-	once	TRBJ2-3	CSASPPGLRRADTQYF	TGCAGTGCTAGCCCCCCGGGACTCCGGAGGGCAGATACGCAGTATTTT
TRBV9	TRBD2	few	TRBJ2-5	CASSVGLREKETQYF	TGTGCCAGCAGCGTAGGACTGCGGGAGAAAGAGACCCAGTACTTC
TRBV7-3	TRBD1	few	TRBJ2-7	CASSYSGGNYEQYF	TGTGCCAGCAGCTATTCAGGGGGAAACTACGAGCAGTACTTC
TRBV20-1	TRBD1	few	TRBJ1-1	CSARDRGLSNTEAFF	TGCAGTGCCCGGGACAGGGGGCTCTCGAACACTGAAGCTTTCTTT
TRBV30	-	few	TRBJ2-7	CASDRQEYSYEQYF	TGTGCCTCCGACCGACAGGAATACTCCTACGAGCAGTACTTC
TRBV12-3/TRBV12-4	TRBD1	many	TRBJ1-3	CASRSTGGSGNTIYF	TGTGCCAGCAGATCCACAGGGGGCTCTGGAAACACCATATATTTT
TRBV12-3/TRBV12-4	TRBD2	-	TRBJ2-5	CASSSGLAGTQYF	TGTGCCAGCAGTTCCGGACTAGCTGGGACCCAGTACTTC
TRBV7-9	-	-	TRBJ2-3	CASSTRDKTSSTDTQYF	TGTGCCAGCAGCACACGGGACAAAACCTCTAGCACAGATACGCAGTATTTT
TRBV6-5	TRBD1	-	TRBJ2-1	CASSYSKQGARDEQFF	TGTGCCAGCAGTTACTCAAAACAGGGGGCTCGGGATGAGCAGTTCTTC
TRBV20-1	-	-	TRBJ2-7	CSARDGPGSSYEQYF	TGCAGTGCTAGAGATGGGCCAGGGAGCTCCTACGAGCAGTACTTC
TRBV5-1	TRBD2	-	TRBJ2-1	CASSLSLAGGGNEQFF	TGCGCCAGCAGCTTGTCCCTAGCGGGAGGAGGCAATGAGCAGTTCTTC
TRBV10-3	-	-	TRBJ1-1	CAISVAGQSEAFF	TGTGCCATCAGTGTAGCGGGGCAATCTGAAGCTTTCTTT
TRBV4-2	-	few	TRBJ2-7	CASSQNWRSSYEQYF	TGTGCCAGCAGCCAAAATTGGAGGAGCTCCTACGAGCAGTACTTC
TRBV29-1	-	few	TRBJ2-3	CSVEGPITDTQYF	TGCAGCGTCGAGGGACCGATCACAGATACGCAGTATTTT
TRBV7-9	TRBD2	once	TRBJ2-3	CASSSRLAGVPDTQYF	TGTGCCAGCAGCTCCCGACTAGCGGGAGTACCAGATACGCAGTATTTT
TRBV4-3	-	-	TRBJ2-7	CASSQERDTSPEQYF	TGCGCCAGCAGCCAAGAGCGGGACACCAGCCCCGAGCAGTACTTC
TRBV5-6	-	-	TRBJ2-7	CASSLADQEQYF	TGTGCCAGCAGCTTGGCGGACCAGGAGCAGTACTTC
TRBV27	-	few	TRBJ2-7	CASSLQHSYEQYF	TGTGCCAGCAGTTTGCAACATTCCTACGAGCAGTACTTC
TRBV10-1	TRBD2	few	TRBJ2-7	CASSMGLLYEQYF	TGCGCCAGCAGTATGGGACTACTATACGAGCAGTACTTC
TRBV7-9	-	-	TRBJ2-3	CASSLGSRADTQYF	TGTGCCAGCAGCTTAGGGTCCAGGGCAGATACGCAGTATTTT
TRBV5-1	-	few	TRBJ1-1	CASSLVGGVNTEAFF	TGCGCCAGCAGCTTGGTTGGAGGGGTGAACACTGAAGCTTTCTTT
TRBV6-1	-	few	TRBJ2-7	CASSTLTGYEQYF	TGTGCCAGCAGTACCTTGACAGGTTACGAGCAGTACTTC
TRBV9	-	few	TRBJ2-1	CASSVGWQGEQFF	TGTGCCAGCAGCGTAGGTTGGCAGGGTGAGCAGTTCTTC
TRBV28	TRBD1	-	TRBJ2-7	CASSPPPWTGPFLDSYEQYF	TGTGCCAGCAGTCCACCCCCGTGGACAGGGCCCTTTTTGGACTCCTACGAGCAGTACTTC
TRBV6-1	-	-	TRBJ2-5	CASSALGGEETQYF	TGTGCCAGCAGTGCGCTCGGGGGAGAAGAGACCCAGTACTTC
TRBV12-3/TRBV12-4	TRBD1	few	TRBJ1-2	CASRPLGQGVGYTF	TGTGCCAGCAGACCACTCGGACAGGGGGTTGGCTACACCTTC
TRBV25-1	-	-	TRBJ2-2	CASSGLGRGNTGELFF	TGTGCCAGCAGTGGATTAGGAAGGGGAAACACCGGGGAGCTGTTTTTT
TRBV7-2	-	few	TRBJ2-1	CASSLRGQPEALYEQFF	TGTGCCAGCAGCCTAAGGGGCCAGCCGGAAGCCCTCTATGAGCAGTTCTTC
TRBV20-1	-	few	TRBJ2-7	CSPSPVAYEQYF	TGCAGTCCATCCCCTGTGGCCTACGAGCAGTACTTC
TRBV7-2	TRBD2	few	TRBJ2-7	CASSLAGLDLYEQYF	TGTGCCAGCAGCTTAGCGGGACTAGACCTCTACGAGCAGTACTTC
TRBV20-1	TRBD1	-	TRBJ2-2	CSARDGTANTRELFF	TGCAGTGCTAGAGATGGGACAGCGAACACCAGGGAGCTGTTTTTT